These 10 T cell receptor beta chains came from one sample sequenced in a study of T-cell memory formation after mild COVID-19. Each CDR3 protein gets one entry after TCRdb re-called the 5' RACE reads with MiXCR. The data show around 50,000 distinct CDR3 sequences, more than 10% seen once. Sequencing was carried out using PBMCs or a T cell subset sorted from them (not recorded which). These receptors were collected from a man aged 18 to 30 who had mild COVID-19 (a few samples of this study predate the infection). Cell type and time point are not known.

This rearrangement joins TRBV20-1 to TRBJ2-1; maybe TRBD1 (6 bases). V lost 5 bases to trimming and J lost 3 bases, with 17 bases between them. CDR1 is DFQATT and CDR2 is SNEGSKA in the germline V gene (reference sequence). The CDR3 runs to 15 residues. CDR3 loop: CSAPDRSIGYNEQFF. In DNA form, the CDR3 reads TGCAGTGCTCCGGACAGATCGATAGGCTACAATGAGCAGTTCTTC.

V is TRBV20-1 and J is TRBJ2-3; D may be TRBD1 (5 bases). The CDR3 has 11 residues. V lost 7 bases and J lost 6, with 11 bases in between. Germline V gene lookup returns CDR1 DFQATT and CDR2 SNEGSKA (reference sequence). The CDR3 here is CSVLWGDTQYF. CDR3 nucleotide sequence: TGCAGTGTTCTGTGGGGCGATACGCAGTATTTT.

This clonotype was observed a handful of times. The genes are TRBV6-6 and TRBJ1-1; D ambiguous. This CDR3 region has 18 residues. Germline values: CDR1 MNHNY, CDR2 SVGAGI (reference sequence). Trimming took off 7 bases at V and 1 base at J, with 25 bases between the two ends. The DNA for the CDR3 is TGTGCCAGCACCCCATTGTATCCGGGCCTCTGGGGGAACACTGAAGCTTTCTTT. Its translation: CASTPLYPGLWGNTEAFF.

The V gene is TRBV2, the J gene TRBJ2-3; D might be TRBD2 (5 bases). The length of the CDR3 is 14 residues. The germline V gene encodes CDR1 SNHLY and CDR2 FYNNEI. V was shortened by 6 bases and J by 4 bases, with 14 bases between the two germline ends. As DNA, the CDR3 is TGTGCCAGCAGGGTACTAGGGAGCGCAGATACGCAGTATTTT. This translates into CASRVLGSADTQYF. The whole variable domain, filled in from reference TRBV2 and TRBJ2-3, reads EPEVTQTPSHQVTQMGQEVILRCVPISNHLYFYWYRQILGQKVEFLVSFYNNEISEKSEIFDDQFSVERPDGSNFTLKIRSTKLEDSAMYFCASRVLGSADTQYFGPGTRLTVL.

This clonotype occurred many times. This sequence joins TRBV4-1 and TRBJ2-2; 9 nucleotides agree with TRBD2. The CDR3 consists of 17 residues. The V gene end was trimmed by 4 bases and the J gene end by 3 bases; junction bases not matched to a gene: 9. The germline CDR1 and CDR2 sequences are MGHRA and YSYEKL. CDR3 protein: CASSRGSSGVYTGELFF. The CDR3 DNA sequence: TGCGCCAGCAGCCGAGGATCTAGCGGGGTGTACACCGGGGAGCTGTTTTTT.

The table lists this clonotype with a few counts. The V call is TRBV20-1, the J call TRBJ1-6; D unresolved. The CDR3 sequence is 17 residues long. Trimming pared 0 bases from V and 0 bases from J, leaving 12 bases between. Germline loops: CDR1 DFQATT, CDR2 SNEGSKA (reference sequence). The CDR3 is CSARDLRTSSYNSPLHF. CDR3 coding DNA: TGCAGTGCTAGAGATCTAAGGACGAGCTCCTATAATTCACCCCTCCACTTT.

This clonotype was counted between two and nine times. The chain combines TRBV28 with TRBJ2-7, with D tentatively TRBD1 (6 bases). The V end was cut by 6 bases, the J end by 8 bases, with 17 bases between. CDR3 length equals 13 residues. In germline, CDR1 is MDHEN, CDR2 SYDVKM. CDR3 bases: TGTGCCAGCAGCACCAGCCGGGACATGAAGCAGTACGTC. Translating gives CASSTSRDMKQYV.

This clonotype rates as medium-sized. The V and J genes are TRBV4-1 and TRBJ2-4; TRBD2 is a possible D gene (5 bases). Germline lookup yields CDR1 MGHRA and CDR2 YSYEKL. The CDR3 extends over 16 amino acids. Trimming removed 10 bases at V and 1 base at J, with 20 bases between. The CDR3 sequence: CATSGAGFLAKNIQYF. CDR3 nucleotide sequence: TGCGCCACCTCGGGTGCGGGCTTTCTGGCCAAAAACATTCAGTACTTC.

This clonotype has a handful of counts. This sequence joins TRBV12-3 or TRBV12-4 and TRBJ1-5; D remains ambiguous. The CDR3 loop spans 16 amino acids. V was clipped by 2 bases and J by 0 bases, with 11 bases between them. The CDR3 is CASSLWYRHSNQPQHF. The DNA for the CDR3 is TGTGCCAGCAGTTTATGGTACAGACATAGCAATCAGCCCCAGCATTTT.

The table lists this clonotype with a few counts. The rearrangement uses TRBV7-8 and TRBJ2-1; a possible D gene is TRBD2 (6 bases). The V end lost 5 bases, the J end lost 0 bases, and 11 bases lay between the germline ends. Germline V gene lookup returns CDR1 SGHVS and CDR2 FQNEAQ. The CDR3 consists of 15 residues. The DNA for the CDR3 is TGTGCCAGCAGCCCCTGGGGAGGCTCCTACAATGAGCAGTTCTTC. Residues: CASSPWGGSYNEQFF.